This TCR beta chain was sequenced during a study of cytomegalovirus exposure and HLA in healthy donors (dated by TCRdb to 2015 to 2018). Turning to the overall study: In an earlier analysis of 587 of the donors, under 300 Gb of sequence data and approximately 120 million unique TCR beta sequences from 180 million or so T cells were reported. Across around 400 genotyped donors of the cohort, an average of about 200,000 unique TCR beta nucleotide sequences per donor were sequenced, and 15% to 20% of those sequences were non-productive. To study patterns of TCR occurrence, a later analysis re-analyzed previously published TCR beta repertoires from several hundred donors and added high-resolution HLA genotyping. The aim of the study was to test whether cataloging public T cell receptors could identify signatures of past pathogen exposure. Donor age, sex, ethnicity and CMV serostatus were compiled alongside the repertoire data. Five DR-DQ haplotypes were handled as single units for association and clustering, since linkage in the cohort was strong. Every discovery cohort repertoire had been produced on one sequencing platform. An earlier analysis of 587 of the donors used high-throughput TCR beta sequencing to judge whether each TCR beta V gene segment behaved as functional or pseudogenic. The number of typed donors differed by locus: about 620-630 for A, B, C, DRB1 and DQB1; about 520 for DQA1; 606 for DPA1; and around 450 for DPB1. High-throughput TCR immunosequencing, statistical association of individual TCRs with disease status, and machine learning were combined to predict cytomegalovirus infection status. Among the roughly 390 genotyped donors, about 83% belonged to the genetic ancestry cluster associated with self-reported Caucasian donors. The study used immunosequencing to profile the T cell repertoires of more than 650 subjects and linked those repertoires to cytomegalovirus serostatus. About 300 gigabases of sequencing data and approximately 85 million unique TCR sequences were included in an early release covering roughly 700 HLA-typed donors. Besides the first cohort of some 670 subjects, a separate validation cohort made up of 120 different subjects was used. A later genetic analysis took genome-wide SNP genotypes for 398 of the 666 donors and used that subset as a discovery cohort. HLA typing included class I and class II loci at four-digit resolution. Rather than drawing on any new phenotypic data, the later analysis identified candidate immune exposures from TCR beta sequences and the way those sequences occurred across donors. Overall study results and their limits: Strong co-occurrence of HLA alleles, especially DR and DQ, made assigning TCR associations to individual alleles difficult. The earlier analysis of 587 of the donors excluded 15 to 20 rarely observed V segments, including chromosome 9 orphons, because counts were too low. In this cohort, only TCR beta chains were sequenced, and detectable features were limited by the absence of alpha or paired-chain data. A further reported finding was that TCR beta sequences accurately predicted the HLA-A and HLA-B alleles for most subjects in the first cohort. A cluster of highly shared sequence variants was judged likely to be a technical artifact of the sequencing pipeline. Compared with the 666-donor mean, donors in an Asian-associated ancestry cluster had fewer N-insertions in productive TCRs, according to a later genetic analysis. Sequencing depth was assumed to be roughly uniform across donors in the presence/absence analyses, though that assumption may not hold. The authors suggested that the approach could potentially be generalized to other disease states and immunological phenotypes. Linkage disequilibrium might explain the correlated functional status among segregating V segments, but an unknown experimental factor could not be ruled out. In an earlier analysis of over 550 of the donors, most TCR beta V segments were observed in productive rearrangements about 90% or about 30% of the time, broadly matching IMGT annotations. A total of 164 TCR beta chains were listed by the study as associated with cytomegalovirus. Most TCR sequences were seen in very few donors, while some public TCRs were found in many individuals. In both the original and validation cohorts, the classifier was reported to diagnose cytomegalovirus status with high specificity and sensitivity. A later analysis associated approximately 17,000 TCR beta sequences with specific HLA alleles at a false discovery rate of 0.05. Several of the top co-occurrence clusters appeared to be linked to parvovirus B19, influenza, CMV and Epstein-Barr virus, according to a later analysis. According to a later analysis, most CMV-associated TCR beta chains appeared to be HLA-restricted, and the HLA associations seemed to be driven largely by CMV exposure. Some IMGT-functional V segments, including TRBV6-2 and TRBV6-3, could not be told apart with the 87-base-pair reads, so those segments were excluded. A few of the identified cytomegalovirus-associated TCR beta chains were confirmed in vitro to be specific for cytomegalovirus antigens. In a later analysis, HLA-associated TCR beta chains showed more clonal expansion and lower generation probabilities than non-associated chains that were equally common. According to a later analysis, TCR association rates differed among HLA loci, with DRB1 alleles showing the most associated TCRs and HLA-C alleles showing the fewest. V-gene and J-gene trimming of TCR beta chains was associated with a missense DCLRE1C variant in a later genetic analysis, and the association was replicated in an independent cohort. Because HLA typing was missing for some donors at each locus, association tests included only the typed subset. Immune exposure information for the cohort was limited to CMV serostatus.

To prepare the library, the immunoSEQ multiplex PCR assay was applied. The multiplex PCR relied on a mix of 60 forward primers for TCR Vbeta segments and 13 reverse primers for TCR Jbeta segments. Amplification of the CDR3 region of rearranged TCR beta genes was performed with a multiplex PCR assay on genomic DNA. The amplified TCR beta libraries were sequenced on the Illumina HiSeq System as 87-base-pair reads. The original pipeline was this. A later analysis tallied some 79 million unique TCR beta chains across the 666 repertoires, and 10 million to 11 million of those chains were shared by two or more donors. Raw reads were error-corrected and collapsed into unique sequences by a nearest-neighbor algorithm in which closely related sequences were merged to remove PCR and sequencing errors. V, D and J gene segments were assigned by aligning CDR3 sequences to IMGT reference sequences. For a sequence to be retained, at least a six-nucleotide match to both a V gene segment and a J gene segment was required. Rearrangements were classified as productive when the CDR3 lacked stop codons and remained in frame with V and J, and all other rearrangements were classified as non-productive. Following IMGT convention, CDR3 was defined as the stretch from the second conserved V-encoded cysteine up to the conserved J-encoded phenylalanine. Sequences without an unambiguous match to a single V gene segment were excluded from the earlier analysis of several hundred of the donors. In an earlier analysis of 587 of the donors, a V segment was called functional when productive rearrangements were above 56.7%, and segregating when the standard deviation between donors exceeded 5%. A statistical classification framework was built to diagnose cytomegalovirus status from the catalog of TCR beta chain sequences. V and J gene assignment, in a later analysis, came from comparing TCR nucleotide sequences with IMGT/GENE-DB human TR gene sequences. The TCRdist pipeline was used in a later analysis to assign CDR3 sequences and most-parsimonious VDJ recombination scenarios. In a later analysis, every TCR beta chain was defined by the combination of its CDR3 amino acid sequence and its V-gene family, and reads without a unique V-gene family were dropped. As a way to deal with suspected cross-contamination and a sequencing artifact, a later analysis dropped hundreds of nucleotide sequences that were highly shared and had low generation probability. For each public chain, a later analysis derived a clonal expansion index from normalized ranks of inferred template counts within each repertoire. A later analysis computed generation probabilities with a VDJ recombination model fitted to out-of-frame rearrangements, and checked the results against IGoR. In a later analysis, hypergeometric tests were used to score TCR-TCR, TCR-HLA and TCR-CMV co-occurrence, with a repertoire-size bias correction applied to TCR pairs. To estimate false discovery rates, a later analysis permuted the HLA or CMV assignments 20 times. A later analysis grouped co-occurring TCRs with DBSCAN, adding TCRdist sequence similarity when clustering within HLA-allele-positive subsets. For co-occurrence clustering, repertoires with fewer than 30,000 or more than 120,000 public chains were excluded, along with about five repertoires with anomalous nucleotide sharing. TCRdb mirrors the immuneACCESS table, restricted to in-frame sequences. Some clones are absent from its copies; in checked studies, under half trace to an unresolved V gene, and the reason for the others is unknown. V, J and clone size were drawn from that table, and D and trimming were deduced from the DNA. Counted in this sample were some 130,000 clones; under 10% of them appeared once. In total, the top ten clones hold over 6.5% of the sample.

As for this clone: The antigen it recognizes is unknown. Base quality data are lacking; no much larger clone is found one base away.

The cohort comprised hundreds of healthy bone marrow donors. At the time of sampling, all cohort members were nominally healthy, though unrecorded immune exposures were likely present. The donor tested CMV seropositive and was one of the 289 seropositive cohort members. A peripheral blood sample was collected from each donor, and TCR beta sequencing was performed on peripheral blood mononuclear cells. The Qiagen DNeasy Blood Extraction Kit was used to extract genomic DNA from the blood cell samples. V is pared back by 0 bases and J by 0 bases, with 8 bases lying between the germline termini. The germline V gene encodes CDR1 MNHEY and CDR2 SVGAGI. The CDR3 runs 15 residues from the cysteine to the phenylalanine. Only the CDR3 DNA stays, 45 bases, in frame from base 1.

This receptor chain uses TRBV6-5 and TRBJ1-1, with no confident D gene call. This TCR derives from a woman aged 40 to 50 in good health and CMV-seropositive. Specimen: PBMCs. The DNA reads TGTGCCAGCAGTTACTCCCCGGAGGTGAACACTGAAGCTTTCTTT. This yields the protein CASSYSPEVNTEAFF.